The present T cell receptor (beta chain) was sequenced within a study of neurological immune-mediated disorders. Whole-study results and caveats: It was HTLV-1-associated myelopathy that showed the most TCR clonal expansion, while multiple sclerosis showed the least, falling below healthy controls.

Comment on this clonotype: Its antigen remains unknown.

The V gene lost 1 base and the J gene lost 0 bases, with 5 bases spanning the gap. Germline CDR1 is KGHSH and CDR2 is LQKENI. The CDR3 consists of 14 residues. MiXCR was run by TCRdb on the 5' RACE reads, yielding one entry per CDR3 protein. The sample has about 59,000 distinct CDR3 sequences; around 24% are singletons. Documented time point: technical triplicate 2. The sample was PBMCs. This clonotype originated in a man in his 60s with HTLV-1-associated myelopathy (HAM/TSP). V is TRBV18 and J is TRBJ2-3, with D unclear. The CDR3 DNA is TGTGCCAGCTCACCACTTCCTAGCACAGATACGCAGTATTTT. It yields the protein CASSPLPSTDTQYF.